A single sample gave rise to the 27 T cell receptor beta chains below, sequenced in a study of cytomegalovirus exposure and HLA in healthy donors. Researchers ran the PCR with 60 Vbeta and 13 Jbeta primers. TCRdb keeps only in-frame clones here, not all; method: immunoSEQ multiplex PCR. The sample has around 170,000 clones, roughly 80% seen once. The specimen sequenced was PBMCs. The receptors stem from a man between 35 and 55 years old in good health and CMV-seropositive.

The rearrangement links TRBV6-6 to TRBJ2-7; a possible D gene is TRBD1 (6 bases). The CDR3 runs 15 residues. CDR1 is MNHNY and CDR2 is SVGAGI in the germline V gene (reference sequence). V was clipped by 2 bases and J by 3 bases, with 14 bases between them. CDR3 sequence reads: CASSYGQGIIYEQYF. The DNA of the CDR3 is TGTGCCAGCAGTTACGGTCAGGGGATTATCTACGAGCAGTACTTC.

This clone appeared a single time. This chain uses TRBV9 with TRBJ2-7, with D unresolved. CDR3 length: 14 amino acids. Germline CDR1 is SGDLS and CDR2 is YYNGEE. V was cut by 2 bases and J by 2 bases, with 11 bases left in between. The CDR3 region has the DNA TGTGCCAGCAGCGTTAGCCTAATAGCCTACGAGCAGTACTTC. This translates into CASSVSLIAYEQYF.

The CDR3 sequence: CASTSGVREAYEQYF. CDR3 nucleotides: TGTGCCAGCACCTCGGGGGTGAGGGAGGCCTACGAGCAGTACTTC. This rearrangement joins TRBV6-6 to TRBJ2-7; a weak D match, TRBD2 (6 bases). This CDR3 has 15 amino acids. From germline, CDR1 is MNHNY and CDR2 SVGAGI (reference sequence). V was clipped by 7 bases and J by 2 bases, with 18 bases between them.

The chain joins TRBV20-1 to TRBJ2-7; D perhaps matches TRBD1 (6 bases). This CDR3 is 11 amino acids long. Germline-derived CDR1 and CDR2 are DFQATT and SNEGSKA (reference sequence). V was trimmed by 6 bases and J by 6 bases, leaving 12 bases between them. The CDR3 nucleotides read TGCAGTGCAACAACAGGGATCGAGCAGTACTTC. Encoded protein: CSATTGIEQYF.

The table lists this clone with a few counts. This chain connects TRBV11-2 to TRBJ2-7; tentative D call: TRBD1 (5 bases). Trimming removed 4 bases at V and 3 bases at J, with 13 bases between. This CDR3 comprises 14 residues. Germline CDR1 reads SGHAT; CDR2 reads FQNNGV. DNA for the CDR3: TGTGCCAGCAGCTCTATGGACACCGGCTACGAGCAGTACTTC. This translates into CASSSMDTGYEQYF.

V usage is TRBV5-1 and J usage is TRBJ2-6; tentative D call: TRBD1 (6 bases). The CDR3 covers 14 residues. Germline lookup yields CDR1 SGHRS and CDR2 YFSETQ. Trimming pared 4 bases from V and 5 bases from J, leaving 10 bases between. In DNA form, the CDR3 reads TGCGCCAGCAGCCCACAGGGACGGGCCAACGTCCTGACTTTC. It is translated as CASSPQGRANVLTF.

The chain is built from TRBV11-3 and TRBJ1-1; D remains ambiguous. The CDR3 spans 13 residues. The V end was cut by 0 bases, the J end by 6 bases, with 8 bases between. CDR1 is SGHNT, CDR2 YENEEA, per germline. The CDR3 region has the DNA TGTGCCAGCAGCTTAGATCCGGCGGCTGAAGCTTTCTTT. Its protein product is CASSLDPAAEAFF.

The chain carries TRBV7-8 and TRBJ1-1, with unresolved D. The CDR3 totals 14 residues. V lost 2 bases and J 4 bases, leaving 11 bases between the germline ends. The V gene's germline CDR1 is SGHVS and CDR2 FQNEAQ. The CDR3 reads CASSLSEVLTEAFF. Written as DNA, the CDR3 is TGTGCCAGCAGCTTATCCGAGGTCCTCACTGAAGCTTTCTTT. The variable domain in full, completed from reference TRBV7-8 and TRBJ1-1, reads GAGVSQSPRYKVAKRGQDVALRCDPISGHVSLFWYQQALGQGPEFLTYFQNEAQLDKSGLPSDRFFAERPEGSVSTLKIQRTQQEDSAVYLCASSLSEVLTEAFFGQGTRLTVV.

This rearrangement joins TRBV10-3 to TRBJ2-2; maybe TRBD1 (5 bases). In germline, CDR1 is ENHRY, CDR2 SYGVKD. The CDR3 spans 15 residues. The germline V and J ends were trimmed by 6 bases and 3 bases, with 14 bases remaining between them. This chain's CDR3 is CAISPLDRDTGELFF. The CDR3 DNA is TGTGCCATCAGCCCCCTCGACAGAGACACCGGGGAGCTGTTTTTT.

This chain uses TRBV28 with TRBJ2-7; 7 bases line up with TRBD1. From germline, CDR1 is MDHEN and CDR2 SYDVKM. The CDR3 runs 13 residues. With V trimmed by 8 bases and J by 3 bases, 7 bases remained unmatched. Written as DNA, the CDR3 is TGTGCCAGCTTTACCGGGACAGTCTACGAGCAGTACTTC. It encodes CASFTGTVYEQYF.

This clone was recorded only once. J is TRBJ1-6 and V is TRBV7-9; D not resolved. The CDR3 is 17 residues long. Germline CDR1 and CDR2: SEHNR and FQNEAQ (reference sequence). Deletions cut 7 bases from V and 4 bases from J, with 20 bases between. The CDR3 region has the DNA TGTGCCAGCACCTCGACCGCAGCGGCGAAGTATAATTCACCCCTCCACTTT. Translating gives CASTSTAAAKYNSPLHF.

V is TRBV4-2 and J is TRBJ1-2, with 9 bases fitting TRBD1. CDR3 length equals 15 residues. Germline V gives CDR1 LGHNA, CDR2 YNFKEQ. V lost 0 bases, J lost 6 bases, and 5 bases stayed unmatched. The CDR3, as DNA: TGTGCCAGCAGCCAAGAACAGGGGGCTTTAAATGGCTACACCTTC. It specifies CASSQEQGALNGYTF.

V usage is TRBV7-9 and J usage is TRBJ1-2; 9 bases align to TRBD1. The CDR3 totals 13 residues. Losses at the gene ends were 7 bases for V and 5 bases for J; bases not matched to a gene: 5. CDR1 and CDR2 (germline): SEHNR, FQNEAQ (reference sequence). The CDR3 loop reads CASTLGQGYGYTF. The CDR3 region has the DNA TGTGCCAGCACCCTGGGACAGGGTTATGGCTACACCTTC.

As DNA, the CDR3 is TGTGCCAGCAGACACGACAGGGCGGTCCACGAGCAGTACTTC. This encodes CASRHDRAVHEQYF. The rearrangement joins TRBV2 to TRBJ2-7; 7 nucleotides agree with TRBD1. CDR1 is SNHLY and CDR2 is FYNNEI in the germline V gene. The ends lost 6 bases at V and 5 bases at J; junction bases unmatched: 10. The CDR3 length is 14 residues. Combining the CDR3 with reference TRBV2 and TRBJ2-7 gives the whole variable domain EPEVTQTPSHQVTQMGQEVILRCVPISNHLYFYWYRQILGQKVEFLVSFYNNEISEKSEIFDDQFSVERPDGSNFTLKIRSTKLEDSAMYFCASRHDRAVHEQYFGPGTRLTVT.

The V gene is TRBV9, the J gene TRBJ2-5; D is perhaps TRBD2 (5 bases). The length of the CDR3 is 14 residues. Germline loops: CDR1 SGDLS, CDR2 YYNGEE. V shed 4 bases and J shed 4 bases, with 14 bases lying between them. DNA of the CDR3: TGTGCCAGCAGCTCCACTAGTATGGGAGAGACCCAGTACTTC. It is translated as CASSSTSMGETQYF. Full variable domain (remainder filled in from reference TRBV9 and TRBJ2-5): DSGVTQTPKHLITATGQRVTLRCSPRSGDLSVYWYQQSLDQGLQFLIQYYNGEERAKGNILERFSAQQFPDLHSELNLSSLELGDSALYFCASSSTSMGETQYFGPGTRLLVL.

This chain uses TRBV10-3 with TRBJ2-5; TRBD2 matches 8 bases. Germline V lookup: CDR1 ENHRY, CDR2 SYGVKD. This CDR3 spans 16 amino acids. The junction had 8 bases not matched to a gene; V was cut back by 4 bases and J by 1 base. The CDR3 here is CAISAWGRGVQETQYF. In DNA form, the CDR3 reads TGTGCCATCAGTGCTTGGGGGCGGGGGGTCCAAGAGACCCAGTACTTC.

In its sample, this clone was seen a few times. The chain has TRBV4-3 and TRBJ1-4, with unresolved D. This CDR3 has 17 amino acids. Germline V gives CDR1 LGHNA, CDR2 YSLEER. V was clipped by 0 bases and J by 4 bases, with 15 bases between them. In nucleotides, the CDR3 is TGCGCCAGCAGCCAAGATTTCTCGACAAACCTTAATGAAAAACTGTTTTTT. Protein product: CASSQDFSTNLNEKLFF.

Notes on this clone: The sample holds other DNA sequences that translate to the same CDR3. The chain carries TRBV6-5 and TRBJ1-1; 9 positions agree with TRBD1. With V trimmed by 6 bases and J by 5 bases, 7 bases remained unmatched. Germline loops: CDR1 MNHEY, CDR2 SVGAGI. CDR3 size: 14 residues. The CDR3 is CASSPTGGGTEAFF. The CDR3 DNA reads TGTGCCAGCAGCCCGACAGGGGGTGGAACTGAAGCTTTCTTT.

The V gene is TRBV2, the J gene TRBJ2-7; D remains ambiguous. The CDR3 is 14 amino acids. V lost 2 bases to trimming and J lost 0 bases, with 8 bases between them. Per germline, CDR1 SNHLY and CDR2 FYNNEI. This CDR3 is CASSEQALSYEQYF. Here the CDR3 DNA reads TGTGCCAGCAGTGAACAGGCCCTCTCCTACGAGCAGTACTTC.

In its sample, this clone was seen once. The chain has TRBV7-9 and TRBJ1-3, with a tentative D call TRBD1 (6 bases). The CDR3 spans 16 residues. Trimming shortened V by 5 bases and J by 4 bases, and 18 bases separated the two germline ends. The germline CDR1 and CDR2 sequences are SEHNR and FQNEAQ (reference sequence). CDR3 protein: CASSPPGGAEGNTIYF. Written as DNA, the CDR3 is TGTGCCAGCAGCCCCCCTGGGGGGGCGGAAGGAAACACCATATATTTT.

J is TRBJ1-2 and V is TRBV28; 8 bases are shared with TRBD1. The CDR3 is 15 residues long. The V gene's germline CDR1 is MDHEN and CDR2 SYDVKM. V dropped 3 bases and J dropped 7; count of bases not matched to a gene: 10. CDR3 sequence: CASSFPQGARSGYTF. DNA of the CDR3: TGTGCCAGCAGTTTTCCCCAGGGGGCGCGTAGTGGCTACACCTTC.

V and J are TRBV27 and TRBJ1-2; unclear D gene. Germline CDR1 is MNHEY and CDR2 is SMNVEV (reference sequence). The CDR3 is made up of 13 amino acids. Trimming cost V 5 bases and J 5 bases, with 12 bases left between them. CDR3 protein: CASSTGRGYGYTF. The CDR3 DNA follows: TGTGCCAGCAGTACCGGACGGGGATATGGCTACACCTTC.

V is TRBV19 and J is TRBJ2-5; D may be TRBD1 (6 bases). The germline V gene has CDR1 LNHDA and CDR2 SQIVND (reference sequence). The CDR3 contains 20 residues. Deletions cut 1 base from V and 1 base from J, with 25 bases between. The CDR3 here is CASSIAFSGDNYEGQETQYF. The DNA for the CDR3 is TGTGCCAGTAGTATAGCATTTTCAGGGGATAACTACGAAGGCCAAGAGACCCAGTACTTC.

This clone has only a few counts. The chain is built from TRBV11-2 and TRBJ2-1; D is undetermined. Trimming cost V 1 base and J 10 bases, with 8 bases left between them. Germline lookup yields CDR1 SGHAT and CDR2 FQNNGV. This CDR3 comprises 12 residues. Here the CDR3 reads CASSLGAGEQFF. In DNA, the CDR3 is TGTGCCAGCAGCTTAGGGGCTGGGGAGCAGTTCTTC. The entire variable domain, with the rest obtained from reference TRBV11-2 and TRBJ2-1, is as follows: EAGVAQSPRYKIIEKRQSVAFWCNPISGHATLYWYQQILGQGPKLLIQFQNNGVVDDSQLPKDRFSAERLKGVDSTLKIQPAKLEDSAVYLCASSLGAGEQFFGPGTRLTVL.

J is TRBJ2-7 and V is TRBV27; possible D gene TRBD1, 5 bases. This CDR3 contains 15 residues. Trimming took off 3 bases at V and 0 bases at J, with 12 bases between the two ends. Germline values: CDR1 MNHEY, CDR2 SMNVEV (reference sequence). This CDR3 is CASSLGSGLSYEQYF. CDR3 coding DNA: TGTGCCAGCAGTTTGGGTTCAGGGCTCTCCTACGAGCAGTACTTC.

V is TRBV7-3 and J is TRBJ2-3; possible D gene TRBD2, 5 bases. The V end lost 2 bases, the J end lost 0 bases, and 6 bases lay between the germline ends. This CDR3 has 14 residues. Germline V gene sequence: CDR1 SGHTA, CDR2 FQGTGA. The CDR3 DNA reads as TGTGCCAGCAGCTTAGGACTGAGCACAGATACGCAGTATTTT. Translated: CASSLGLSTDTQYF.

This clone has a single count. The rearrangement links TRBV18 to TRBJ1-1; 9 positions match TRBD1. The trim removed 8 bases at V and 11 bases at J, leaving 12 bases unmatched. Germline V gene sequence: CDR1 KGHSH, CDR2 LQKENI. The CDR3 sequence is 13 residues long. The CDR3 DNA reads TGTGCCAGCAGGGGACAGGGAATTTTGCATGCTTTCTTT. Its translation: CASRGQGILHAFF.